The 24 T cell receptor beta chains reported below all come from one sample, sequenced in a study of T cells in Graves' hyperthyroidism and ophthalmopathy. Researchers took RNA transcripts and amplified the TCR beta CDR3 regions from them. Initially, a first-round RT-PCR of the TCR CDR3 employed the HTBI primer set. TCRdb reanalysed the multiplex PCR reads using MiXCR and keeps one entry per CDR3 protein. This sample yields some 250,000 distinct CDR3 sequences, of which roughly 15% are seen a single time; around 30% belongs to the top ten. The sequenced material came from blood. These receptor sequences come from a woman between 50 and 59 years old with Graves' hyperthyroidism that later progressed to Graves' ophthalmopathy.

The rearrangement joins TRBV7-9 to TRBJ2-1; the D gene is possibly TRBD2 (5 bases). Germline V gives CDR1 SEHNR, CDR2 FQNEAQ (reference sequence). The CDR3 runs to 19 residues. Trimming took 2 bases from V and 7 from J, leaving 27 bases between them. DNA of the CDR3: TGTGCCAGCAGCTTATTCCGACCCTACACTAAAGAGGAGGTGAATGAGCAGTTCTTC. Translated, it gives CASSLFRPYTKEEVNEQFF. Using reference TRBV7-9 and TRBJ2-1 for the parts outside the CDR3, the full variable domain is DTGVSQNPRHKITKRGQNVTFRCDPISEHNRLYWYRQTLGQGPEFLTYFQNEAQLEKSRLLSDRFSAERPKGSFSTLEIQRTEQGDSAMYLCASSLFRPYTKEEVNEQFFGPGTRLTVL.

This clonotype was detected ten times or more. CDR3 amino acids: CASSETSGYNEQFF. The CDR3 coding sequence is TGTGCCAGCAGCGAGACTAGCGGATACAATGAGCAGTTCTTC. V and J are TRBV7-9 and TRBJ2-1; 9 bases are a match to TRBD2. V lost 5 bases to trimming and J lost 4 bases; unmatched junction nucleotides: 3. Germline loops: CDR1 SEHNR, CDR2 FQNEAQ (reference sequence). The CDR3 has 14 amino acids.

This clonotype came up many times. This chain connects TRBV28 to TRBJ2-1; D might be TRBD1 or TRBD2, each matching 5 bases. This CDR3 spans 15 amino acids. Germline V gene sequence: CDR1 MDHEN, CDR2 SYDVKM. V lost 3 bases, J lost 9 bases, and 18 bases lay in between. DNA for the CDR3: TGTGCCAGCAGTTTGATCGGTGGGACCCTCGGTGAGCAGTTCTTC. This encodes CASSLIGGTLGEQFF. The variable domain in full, completed from reference TRBV28 and TRBJ2-1, reads DVKVTQSSRYLVKRTGEKVFLECVQDMDHENMFWYRQDPGLGLRLIYFSYDVKMKEKGDIPEGYSVSREKKERFSLILESASTNQTSMYLCASSLIGGTLGEQFFGPGTRLTVL.

This chain uses TRBV14 with TRBJ1-2, with 9 nucleotides matching TRBD1. CDR3 length: 17 residues. Germline V gene data show CDR1 as SGHDN and CDR2 as FVKESK. The junction had 11 bases not matched to a gene; V was cut back by 0 bases and J by 6 bases. CDR3 bases: TGTGCCAGCAGCCAAGATCTGGGACAGGGAATAACTAATGGCTACACCTTC. As protein: CASSQDLGQGITNGYTF.

This clonotype was recorded many times. V gene TRBV27 combines with J gene TRBJ2-7; 8 bases are a match to TRBD1. CDR1 MNHEY and CDR2 SMNVEV come from the germline V gene (reference sequence). The CDR3 covers 14 residues. Trimming took 3 bases from V and 4 from J; bases not matched to a gene: 5. The CDR3 sequence is CASSFGTGIYEQYF. In DNA form, the CDR3 reads TGTGCCAGCAGTTTCGGGACAGGAATTTACGAGCAGTACTTC.

This clonotype was detected only a few times. Here the CDR3 reads CASSSTGKGQPQHF. CDR3 bases: TGTGCCAGCAGTTCGACAGGGAAGGGGCAGCCCCAGCATTTT. The genes are TRBV6-5 and TRBJ1-5; TRBD1 aligns across 7 bases. V was pared by 4 bases and J by 7 bases, with 7 bases of the junction left unmatched. This CDR3 spans 14 amino acids. The germline V gene has CDR1 MNHEY and CDR2 SVGAGI.

This clonotype was counted ten times or more. This sequence joins TRBV3-1 and TRBJ1-2; possibly TRBD1 for D (6 bases). The CDR3 loop spans 14 amino acids. Per the germline V gene, CDR1 is LGHDT and CDR2 is YNNKEL (reference sequence). The germline V and J ends were trimmed by 5 bases and 2 bases, with 12 bases remaining between them. The CDR3 loop is CASSSDRHNYGYTF. The DNA for the CDR3 is TGTGCCAGCAGCTCGGACAGACACAACTATGGCTACACCTTC. The complete variable domain, with remaining parts taken from reference TRBV3-1 and TRBJ1-2, reads DTAVSQTPKYLVTQMGNDKSIKCEQNLGHDTMYWYKQDSKKFLKIMFSYNNKELIINETVPNRFSPKSPDKAHLNLHINSLELGDSAVYFCASSSDRHNYGYTFGSGTRLTVV.

Many counts were recorded for this clonotype. The rearrangement joins TRBV5-1 to TRBJ2-3; 11 bases fit TRBD2. Trimming took 4 bases from V and 6 from J; bases not matched to a gene: 10. The CDR3 has 16 residues. Germline CDR1 is SGHRS and CDR2 is YFSETQ. The CDR3 DNA reads as TGCGCCAGCAGCCCTTCACTAGCGGGAGTTACCGATACGCAGTATTTT. Translation: CASSPSLAGVTDTQYF.

The CDR3 loop reads CASSLRQGIGEQFF. In DNA, the CDR3 is TGTGCCAGCAGCTTGAGACAGGGAATTGGTGAGCAGTTCTTC. The chain joins TRBV6-1 to TRBJ2-1, with TRBD1 identical over 7 bases. Unmatched junction bases numbered 11, after V lost 6 bases and J lost 9 bases. CDR1 and CDR2 from the germline V gene are MNHNS and SASEGT. The CDR3 totals 14 residues.

This clonotype was detected a few times. The chain joins TRBV5-6 to TRBJ2-7; D unclear. V shed 0 bases and J shed 3 bases, with 7 bases lying between them. The CDR3 sequence is 13 residues long. CDR1 and CDR2 from the germline V gene are SGHDT and YYEEEE. CDR3 DNA: TGTGCCAGCAGCTTGGGCTGGATCTACGAGCAGTACTTC. It yields the protein CASSLGWIYEQYF.

CDR3 in amino acids: CASSLRDRSPLHF. CDR3 DNA: TGTGCCAGCAGTCTAAGGGACCGATCACCCCTCCACTTT. The chain combines TRBV12-3 or TRBV12-4 with TRBJ1-6, with TRBD1 as a possible D gene (5 bases). This CDR3 has 13 amino acids. The V and J ends lost 5 bases and 10 bases respectively, with 12 bases between them.

There are many counts of this clonotype. V gene TRBV20-1 combines with J gene TRBJ2-3; either TRBD1 or TRBD2 may fit D (5 bases each). V lost 4 bases and J 7 bases, leaving 9 bases between the germline ends. The CDR3 contains 11 residues. Germline V gene data show CDR1 as DFQATT and CDR2 as SNEGSKA (reference sequence). CDR3 coding DNA: TGCAGTGCTAAAGGGGAGTATACGCAGTATTTT. Protein sequence: CSAKGEYTQYF.

The rearrangement uses TRBV7-9 and TRBJ2-1; TRBD2 aligns across 9 bases. The CDR3 sequence is 18 residues long. V lost 5 bases, J lost 3 bases, and 14 bases stayed unmatched. Per germline, CDR1 SEHNR and CDR2 FQNEAQ (reference sequence). The CDR3 bases are TGTGCCAGCAGCGGACGGACGTTGGCGGGAGGGGGCTACAATGAGCAGTTCTTC. It specifies CASSGRTLAGGGYNEQFF.

This clonotype was counted many times. The chain uses TRBV6-5 and TRBJ1-1, with TRBD1 matching over 7 bases. There are 15 residues in the CDR3. The ends lost 0 bases at V and 3 bases at J; junction bases unmatched: 4. Looked up from germline, CDR1 is MNHEY and CDR2 is SVGAGI. CDR3 in DNA: TGTGCCAGCAGTTACTCACCAGGGGGGGACACTGAAGCTTTCTTT. It yields the protein CASSYSPGGDTEAFF.

The table lists this clonotype with many counts. The CDR3 nucleotides are TGCGCCAGCAGCCGGATGGGGGCAACTAGCGGAAACAATGAGCAGTTCTTC. Its translation is CASSRMGATSGNNEQFF. The V and J genes are TRBV5-1 and TRBJ2-1; 8 nucleotides agree with TRBD2. The germline V gene encodes CDR1 SGHRS and CDR2 YFSETQ. The CDR3 is 17 amino acids. V dropped 4 bases and J dropped 5; count of bases not matched to a gene: 14.

V usage is TRBV29-1 and J usage is TRBJ2-1; D possibly matches TRBD1 or TRBD2 (6 bases each). The germline gives CDR1 SQVTM, CDR2 ANQGSEA. This CDR3 is 17 amino acids long. Trimming left V 4 bases short and J 7 bases short, with 26 bases between. The CDR3 here is CSVGPGVWGALGNEQFF. For the CDR3, the DNA is TGCAGCGTTGGGCCCGGGGTCTGGGGGGCCTTAGGGAATGAGCAGTTCTTC.

The J gene is TRBJ2-7, the V gene TRBV6-1; D may be TRBD1 (5 bases). From germline, CDR1 is MNHNS and CDR2 SASEGT. The CDR3 extends over 12 amino acids. The V end lost 7 bases, the J end lost 2 bases, and 9 bases lay between the germline ends. The CDR3 sequence: CASTGFAYEQYF. CDR3 coding DNA: TGTGCCAGCACAGGGTTTGCCTACGAGCAGTACTTC.

This clonotype came up many times. The chain joins TRBV11-2 to TRBJ2-5, with D tentatively TRBD1 (5 bases). This CDR3 is 16 amino acids long. Looked up from germline, CDR1 is SGHAT and CDR2 is FQNNGV. V lost 2 bases to trimming and J lost 5 bases, with 18 bases between them. The CDR3 sequence: CASSLSVGRGWETQYF. The CDR3 DNA reads TGTGCCAGCAGCTTAAGTGTGGGGCGAGGTTGGGAGACCCAGTACTTC.

This rearrangement joins TRBV13 to TRBJ1-6; 7 bases are a match to TRBD1. Germline loops: CDR1 PRHDT, CDR2 FYEKMQ (reference sequence). With V trimmed by 2 bases and J by 6 bases, 7 bases remained unmatched. This CDR3 spans 16 amino acids. CDR3 protein: CASSLRGGGGNSPLHF. The CDR3 DNA follows: TGTGCCAGCAGCTTAAGGGGAGGGGGCGGTAATTCACCCCTCCACTTT.

This clonotype was counted ten times or more. The rearrangement joins TRBV20-1 to TRBJ2-1; tentatively, D is TRBD2 (6 bases). Germline V gene sequence: CDR1 DFQATT, CDR2 SNEGSKA (reference sequence). V was shortened by 4 bases and J by 7 bases, with 14 bases between the two germline ends. The CDR3 has 13 residues. The CDR3 DNA follows: TGCAGTGCTATCGTGCGGGGCAGGAATGAGCAGTTCTTC. It is translated as CSAIVRGRNEQFF.

V and J are TRBV12-3 or TRBV12-4 and TRBJ2-1, with 9 bases aligning to TRBD2. This CDR3 contains 13 residues. The V segment lost 6 bases and the J segment 4 bases; nucleotides outside the gene matches: 1. The CDR3 sequence: CASRGLAYNEQFF. CDR3 coding DNA: TGTGCCAGCAGAGGACTAGCGTACAATGAGCAGTTCTTC.

This clonotype was counted many times. V is TRBV6-2 or TRBV6-3 and J is TRBJ2-3; 8 bases are shared with TRBD1. Germline CDR1 and CDR2: MNHEY and SVGEGT. Losses at the gene ends were 2 bases for V and 2 bases for J; bases not matched to a gene: 6. The CDR3 loop spans 16 amino acids. In DNA, the CDR3 is TGTGCCAGCAGTTACGGGGGACAGGCAGACACAGATACGCAGTATTTT. Translated: CASSYGGQADTDTQYF.

There are many counts of this clonotype. The chain carries TRBV28 and TRBJ1-4; D is possibly TRBD1 (6 bases). The CDR3 is 18 residues long. From germline, CDR1 is MDHEN and CDR2 SYDVKM. V was shortened by 7 bases and J by 1 base, with 22 bases between the two germline ends. This CDR3 is CASILSRGARRTNEKLFF. The CDR3 DNA follows: TGTGCCAGCATCCTCTCGAGGGGGGCGCGGAGAACTAATGAAAAACTGTTTTTT.

At least ten counts were recorded for this clonotype. The chain couples TRBV7-3 to TRBJ2-3; D might be TRBD2 (6 bases). The CDR3 spans 16 residues. The V and J ends lost 5 bases and 4 bases respectively, with 19 bases between them. Germline loops: CDR1 SGHTA, CDR2 FQGTGA. CDR3 residues: CASSPSSLASADTQYF. CDR3 bases: TGTGCCAGCAGCCCTAGCAGCCTAGCGTCGGCAGATACGCAGTATTTT.